The present T cell receptor (beta chain) was sequenced within a study of shared clonotypes between healthy human individuals. Study-level background: Researchers drew samples from a couple of women and a few men aged 18 to 49. Points from the study as a whole: Clonotypes that were shared across four donors made up around 5% of naive CD4 clonotypes.

The CDR3 extends over 13 amino acids. Looked up from germline, CDR1 is SQVTM and CDR2 is ANQGSEA. With V trimmed by 5 bases and J by 2 bases, 3 bases remained unmatched. As regards this clone: No antigen is known for it.

Naive CD8 cells were CD45RO-negative, positively selected for CCR7, excluding terminally differentiated effector memory CD45RA+ cells. Only Caucasian adults living in Nashville, Tennessee made up the donor group. Repertoires were generated with immunoSEQ multiplex PCR, while TCRdb's copy carries only in-frame clones and drops some. This sample has millions of clones, with about 95% found just once. The material sequenced was naive CD8+ T cells sorted from blood. This sequence originates from a man between 18 and 35 years old in good health. V is TRBV29-1 and J is TRBJ2-3; TRBD1 matches at 8 bases. For the CDR3, the DNA is TGCAGCGTTATGCAGGGGGCCACAGATACGCAGTATTTT. Encoded protein: CSVMQGATDTQYF.